These 9 T cell receptor beta chains share one sample of origin, sequenced in a study of blood T cells in healthy people across ages. Next came a second PCR, run for about 6 to 12 cycles, which used a sample-barcoded 5' primer along with a J-beta primer mix. TCRdb called the 5' RACE reads again in MiXCR, with one record for every CDR3 protein. The table lists about 770,000 distinct CDR3 sequences, 44% of them singletons. The sequencing sample was made of blood. The receptors derive from a man aged 60 to 75 in good health.

This chain uses TRBV25-1 with TRBJ2-5; 8 nucleotides match TRBD1. Germline V gene data show CDR1 as MGHDK and CDR2 as SYGVNS. The CDR3 sequence is 15 residues long. The J segment lost 0 bases and the V segment lost 4 bases, leaving 4 bases of the junction unmatched. DNA of the CDR3: TGTGCCAGCAGTGGAATGGACAGGGACCAAGAGACCCAGTACTTC. The encoded protein is CASSGMDRDQETQYF.

The V call is TRBV6-1, the J call TRBJ2-7; D might be TRBD2 (6 bases). V was shortened by 8 bases and J by 3 bases, with 20 bases between the two germline ends. The CDR3 runs 15 residues. Germline loops: CDR1 MNHNS, CDR2 SASEGT. The CDR3 region is CASRQTGTAIYEQYF. In DNA form, the CDR3 reads TGTGCCAGCCGCCAAACCGGGACTGCGATCTACGAGCAGTACTTC.

The chain links TRBV15 to TRBJ2-1, with a possible D match to TRBD1 (6 bases). Trimming shortened V by 6 bases and J by 13 bases, and 22 bases separated the two germline ends. The CDR3 has 14 residues. Germline V CDR1 and CDR2: LNHNV, YYDKDF (reference sequence). The CDR3 loop is CATRSLTGLETQFF. As DNA, the CDR3 is TGTGCCACCAGATCACTGACAGGCCTAGAGACCCAGTTCTTC.

V is TRBV5-1 and J is TRBJ2-5; 8 nucleotides align to TRBD2. V lost 0 bases, J lost 5 bases, and 6 bases stayed unmatched. Germline V gene lookup returns CDR1 SGHRS and CDR2 YFSETQ. This CDR3 is built from 15 residues. The CDR3 is CASSLDGTSTETQYF. In DNA form, the CDR3 reads TGCGCCAGCAGCTTGGACGGGACTAGTACGGAGACCCAGTACTTC.

The chain is built from TRBV12-3 or TRBV12-4 and TRBJ2-3, with D perhaps matching TRBD2 (5 bases). This CDR3 comprises 18 residues. V gave up 10 bases and J gave up 2 bases, with 28 bases separating them. CDR3 DNA sequence: TGTGCCATTACCCTCCCGGGAATAGGCCTAGGGTACACAGATACGCAGTATTTT. This codes for CAITLPGIGLGYTDTQYF.

The CDR3 loop is CASSLEGQRGNEQFF. CDR3 nucleotides: TGTGCCAGCAGCTTAGAGGGGCAGCGGGGCAATGAGCAGTTCTTC. The chain couples TRBV7-6 to TRBJ2-1; TRBD2 aligns across 7 bases. The junction had 6 bases not matched to a gene; V was cut back by 1 base and J by 6 bases. Germline CDR1 reads SGHVS; CDR2 reads FNYEAQ. The CDR3 length is 15 residues.

This clonotype was counted a few times. The chain employs TRBV12-3 or TRBV12-4 and TRBJ2-1; tentatively, D is TRBD2 (5 bases). This CDR3 spans 13 amino acids. V lost 6 bases and J lost 6, with 12 bases in between. This CDR3 is CASRVSLANEQFF. Written as DNA, the CDR3 is TGTGCCAGCAGAGTTTCGCTAGCCAATGAGCAGTTCTTC.

V and J are TRBV10-3 and TRBJ1-6; D remains unclear. In germline, CDR1 is ENHRY, CDR2 SYGVKD. V was shortened by 8 bases and J by 5 bases, with 10 bases between the two germline ends. The CDR3 sequence is 13 residues long. DNA for the CDR3: TGTGCCATCGGGAGGACTAATAATTCACCCCTCCACTTT. Residues: CAIGRTNNSPLHF.

The chain carries TRBV3-1 and TRBJ1-2; D gene ambiguous. V lost 0 bases and J 1 base, leaving 12 bases between the germline ends. This CDR3 is 16 amino acids long. Germline V gene sequence: CDR1 LGHDT, CDR2 YNNKEL (reference sequence). CDR3 DNA sequence: TGTGCCAGCAGCCAAGATAGGCAGAGAAGTAACTATGGCTACACCTTC. It yields the protein CASSQDRQRSNYGYTF. The whole variable domain, filled in from reference TRBV3-1 and TRBJ1-2, reads DTAVSQTPKYLVTQMGNDKSIKCEQNLGHDTMYWYKQDSKKFLKIMFSYNNKELIINETVPNRFSPKSPDKAHLNLHINSLELGDSAVYFCASSQDRQRSNYGYTFGSGTRLTVV.